The present entry profiles one T cell receptor (beta chain) with its context. What it recognizes is unknown. This sample stems from a study of somatic mutations in cytotoxic T cells in rheumatoid arthritis. Study-wide context: Blood samples of roughly 33 ml were drawn from patients (in EDTA) right after diagnosis and before any treatment. Flow sorting yielded some V beta antibody-stained T-cell populations at nearly 100% purity, among them V beta1+ cells sequenced for TCRB. Regarding the study as a whole: Patients with rheumatoid arthritis, but not healthy controls, had CD8+ clonality that increased with age. Clonality measured in CD8+ T cells did not differ significantly between rheumatoid arthritis patients and age-matched healthy controls.

Measured with immunoSEQ multiplex PCR; TCRdb has only the in-frame clones, and not every one. The sample contains thousands of clones, roughly 75% of which appear only once. The length of the CDR3 is 16 residues. V shed 3 bases, J shed 3 bases, and the junction held 6 bases outside the gene matches. The germline gives CDR1 LNHDA, CDR2 SQIVND (reference sequence). Sequences were obtained from CD8+ T cells sorted from blood. This TCR was recovered from a woman aged 55 to 70 with rheumatoid arthritis. The chain has TRBV19 and TRBJ2-1, with TRBD1 identical over 9 bases. CDR3 DNA: TGTGCCAGTAGTATGGGGACAGGGCCCATCTACAATGAGCAGTTCTTC. Its protein is CASSMGTGPIYNEQFF.